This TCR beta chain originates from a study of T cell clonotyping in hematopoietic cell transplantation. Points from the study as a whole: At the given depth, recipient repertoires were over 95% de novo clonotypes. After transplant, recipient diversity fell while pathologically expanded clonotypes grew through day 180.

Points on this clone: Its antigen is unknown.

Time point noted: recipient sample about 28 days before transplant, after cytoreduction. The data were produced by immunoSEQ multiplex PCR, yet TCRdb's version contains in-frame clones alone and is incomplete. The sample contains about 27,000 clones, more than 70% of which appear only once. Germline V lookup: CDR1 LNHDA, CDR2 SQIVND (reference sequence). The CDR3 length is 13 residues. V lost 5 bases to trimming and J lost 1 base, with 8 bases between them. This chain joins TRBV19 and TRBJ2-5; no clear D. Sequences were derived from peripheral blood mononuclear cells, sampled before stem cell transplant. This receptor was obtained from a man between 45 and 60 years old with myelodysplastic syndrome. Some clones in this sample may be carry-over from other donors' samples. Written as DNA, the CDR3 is TGTGCCAGTAGTCGTGACATCCAAGAGACCCAGTACTTC. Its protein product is CASSRDIQETQYF.